This T cell receptor beta chain was recorded in a study of blood T cells in healthy people across ages. Trimming removed 0 bases at V and 3 bases at J, with 6 bases between. CDR1 is SGHRS, CDR2 YFSETQ, per germline. This CDR3 spans 14 amino acids. For the second PCR, which ran for about 6 to 11 cycles, a sample-barcoded 5' primer and a J-beta primer mix were used. TCRdb re-called the 5' RACE reads through MiXCR, storing one row per CDR3 protein. The sample yields about a million distinct CDR3 sequences, around 46% seen once. Sequenced input: blood. The V call is TRBV5-1, the J call TRBJ2-2; the D is unclear. The sequence was collected from a man under 40 in good health. The CDR3 spells CASSLESYTGELFF. The CDR3 nucleotides read TGCGCCAGCAGCTTGGAATCGTACACCGGGGAGCTGTTTTTT.